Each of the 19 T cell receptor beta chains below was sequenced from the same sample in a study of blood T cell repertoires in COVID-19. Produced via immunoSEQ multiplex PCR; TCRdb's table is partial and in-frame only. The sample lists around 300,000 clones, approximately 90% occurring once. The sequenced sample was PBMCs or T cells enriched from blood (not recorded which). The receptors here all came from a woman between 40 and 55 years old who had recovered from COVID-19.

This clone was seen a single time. The CDR3 bases are TGTGCCAGCAGCTCTACAGGTCTTTATTCACCCCTCCACTTT. Amino acids: CASSSTGLYSPLHF. This chain connects TRBV7-6 to TRBJ1-6, with D perhaps TRBD1 (5 bases). The CDR3 loop spans 14 amino acids. Germline CDR1 reads SGHVS; CDR2 reads FNYEAQ. Trimming removed 4 bases at V and 8 bases at J, with 12 bases between.

CDR3 DNA: TGTGCCAGCAGTTTAGAAGCAGGGGGCAATCAGCCCCAGCATTTT. As protein: CASSLEAGGNQPQHF. V and J are TRBV28 and TRBJ1-5, with D tentatively TRBD1 (6 bases). Germline V CDR1 and CDR2: MDHEN, SYDVKM. The CDR3 totals 15 residues. V was pared by 2 bases and J by 2 bases, with 10 bases between. Complete variable domain (other parts from reference TRBV28 and TRBJ1-5): DVKVTQSSRYLVKRTGEKVFLECVQDMDHENMFWYRQDPGLGLRLIYFSYDVKMKEKGDIPEGYSVSREKKERFSLILESASTNQTSMYLCASSLEAGGNQPQHFGDGTRLSIL.

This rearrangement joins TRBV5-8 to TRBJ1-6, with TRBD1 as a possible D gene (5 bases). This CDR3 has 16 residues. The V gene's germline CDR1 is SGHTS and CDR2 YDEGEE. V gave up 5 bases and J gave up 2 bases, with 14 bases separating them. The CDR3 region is CASRSSRVPYNSPLHF. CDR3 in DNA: TGTGCCAGCAGATCGTCCAGGGTCCCCTATAATTCACCCCTCCACTTT.

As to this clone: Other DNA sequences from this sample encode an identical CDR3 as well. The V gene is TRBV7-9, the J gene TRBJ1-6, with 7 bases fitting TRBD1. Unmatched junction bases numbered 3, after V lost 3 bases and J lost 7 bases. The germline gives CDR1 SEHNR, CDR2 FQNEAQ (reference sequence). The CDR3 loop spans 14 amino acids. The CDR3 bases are TGTGCCAGCAGCTTGGTACAGGGGAATTCACCCCTCCACTTT. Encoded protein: CASSLVQGNSPLHF.

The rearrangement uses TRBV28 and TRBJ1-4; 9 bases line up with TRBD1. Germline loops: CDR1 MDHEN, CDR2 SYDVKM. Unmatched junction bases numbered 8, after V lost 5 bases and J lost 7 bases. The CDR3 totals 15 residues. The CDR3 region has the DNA TGTGCCAGCAGTGGACCCGGGACAGGGAGTGAAAAACTGTTTTTT. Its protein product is CASSGPGTGSEKLFF.

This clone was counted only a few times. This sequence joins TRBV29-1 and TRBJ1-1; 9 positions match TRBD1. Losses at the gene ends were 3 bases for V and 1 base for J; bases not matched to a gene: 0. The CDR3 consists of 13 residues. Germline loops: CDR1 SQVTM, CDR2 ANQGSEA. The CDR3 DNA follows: TGCAGCGTTGAGGGACAGGGGAACACTGAAGCTTTCTTT. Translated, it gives CSVEGQGNTEAFF.

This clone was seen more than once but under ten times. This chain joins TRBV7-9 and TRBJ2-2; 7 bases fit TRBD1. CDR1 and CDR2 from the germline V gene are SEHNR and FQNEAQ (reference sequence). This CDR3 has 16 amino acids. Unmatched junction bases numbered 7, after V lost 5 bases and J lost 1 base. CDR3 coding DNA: TGTGCCAGCAGCCCGACAGGGACCCTGAACACCGGGGAGCTGTTTTTT. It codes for CASSPTGTLNTGELFF. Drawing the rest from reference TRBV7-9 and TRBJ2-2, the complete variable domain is DTGVSQNPRHKITKRGQNVTFRCDPISEHNRLYWYRQTLGQGPEFLTYFQNEAQLEKSRLLSDRFSAERPKGSFSTLEIQRTEQGDSAMYLCASSPTGTLNTGELFFGEGSRLTVL.

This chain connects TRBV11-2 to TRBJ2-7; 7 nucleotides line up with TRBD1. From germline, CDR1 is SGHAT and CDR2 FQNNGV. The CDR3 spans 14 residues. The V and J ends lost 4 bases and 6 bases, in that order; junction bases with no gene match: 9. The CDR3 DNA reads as TGTGCCAGCAGCTCGGACAGAAGGGGGCGCGAGCAGTACTTC. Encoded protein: CASSSDRRGREQYF.

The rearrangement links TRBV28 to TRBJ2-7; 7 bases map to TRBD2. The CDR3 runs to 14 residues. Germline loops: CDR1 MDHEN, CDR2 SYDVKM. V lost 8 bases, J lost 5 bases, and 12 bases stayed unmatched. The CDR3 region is CASALGGAYDEQYF. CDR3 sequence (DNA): TGTGCCAGCGCGTTGGGAGGGGCCTACGACGAGCAGTACTTC.

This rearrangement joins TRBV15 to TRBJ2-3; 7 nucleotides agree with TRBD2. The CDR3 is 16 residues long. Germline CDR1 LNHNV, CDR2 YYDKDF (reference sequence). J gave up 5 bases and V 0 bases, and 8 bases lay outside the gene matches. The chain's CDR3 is CATSREQAGAGDTQYF. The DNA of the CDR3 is TGTGCCACCAGCAGAGAGCAGGCGGGAGCCGGAGATACGCAGTATTTT.

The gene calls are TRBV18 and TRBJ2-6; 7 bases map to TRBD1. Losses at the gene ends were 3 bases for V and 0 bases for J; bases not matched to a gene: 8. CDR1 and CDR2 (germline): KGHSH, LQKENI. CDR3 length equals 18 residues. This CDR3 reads CASSPSLTGDSGANVLTF. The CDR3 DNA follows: TGTGCCAGCTCACCGAGTCTAACAGGGGACTCTGGGGCCAACGTCCTGACTTTC.

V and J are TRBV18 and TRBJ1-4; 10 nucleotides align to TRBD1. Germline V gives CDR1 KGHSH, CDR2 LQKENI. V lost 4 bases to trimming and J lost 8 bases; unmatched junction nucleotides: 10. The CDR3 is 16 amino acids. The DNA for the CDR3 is TGTGCCAGCTCACGGGTTCCCGGGACAGGGGAGGAAAAACTGTTTTTT. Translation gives CASSRVPGTGEEKLFF.

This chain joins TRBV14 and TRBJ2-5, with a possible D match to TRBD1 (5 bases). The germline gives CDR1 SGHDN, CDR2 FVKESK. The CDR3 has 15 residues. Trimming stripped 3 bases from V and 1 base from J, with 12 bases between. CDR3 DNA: TGTGCCAGCAGCCAGTACCCCGACAGCCAAGAGACCCAGTACTTC. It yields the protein CASSQYPDSQETQYF.

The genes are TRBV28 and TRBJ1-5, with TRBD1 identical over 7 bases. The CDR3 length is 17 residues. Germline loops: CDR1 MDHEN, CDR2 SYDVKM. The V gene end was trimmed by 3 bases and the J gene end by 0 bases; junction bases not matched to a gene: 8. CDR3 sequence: CASSFVRRTGSNQPQHF. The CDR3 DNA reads TGTGCCAGCAGTTTCGTTAGGAGGACAGGTAGCAATCAGCCCCAGCATTTT.

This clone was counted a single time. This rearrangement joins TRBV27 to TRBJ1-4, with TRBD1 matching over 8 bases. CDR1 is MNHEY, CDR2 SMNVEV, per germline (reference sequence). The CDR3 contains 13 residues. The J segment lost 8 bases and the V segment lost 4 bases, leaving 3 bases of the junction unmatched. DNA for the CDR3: TGTGCCAGCAGTTCCGACAGGGGCGAAAAACTGTTTTTT. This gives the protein CASSSDRGEKLFF.

The DNA for the CDR3 is TGTGCCAGCAGCTTACTAGCGGGAGAGCAGTTCTTC. This encodes CASSLLAGEQFF. The chain carries TRBV7-2 and TRBJ2-1; TRBD2 matches 9 bases. Germline CDR1 SGHTA, CDR2 FQGNSA. The V gene end was trimmed by 2 bases and the J gene end by 10 bases; junction bases not matched to a gene: 0. The CDR3 covers 12 residues.

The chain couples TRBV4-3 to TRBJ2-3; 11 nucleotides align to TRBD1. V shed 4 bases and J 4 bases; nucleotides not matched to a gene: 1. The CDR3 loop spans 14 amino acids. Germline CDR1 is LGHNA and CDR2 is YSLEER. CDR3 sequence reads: CASSRTGGADTQYF. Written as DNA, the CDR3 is TGCGCCAGCAGCCGGACAGGGGGCGCAGATACGCAGTATTTT.

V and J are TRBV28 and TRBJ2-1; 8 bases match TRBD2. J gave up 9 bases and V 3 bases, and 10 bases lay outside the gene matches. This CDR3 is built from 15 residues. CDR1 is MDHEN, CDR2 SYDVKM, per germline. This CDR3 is CASSFVAGPNREQFF. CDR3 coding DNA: TGTGCCAGCAGTTTTGTAGCGGGACCCAATCGTGAGCAGTTCTTC.

CDR3 sequence: CASSPLASTDTQYF. The CDR3 coding sequence is TGTGCCAGCTCACCACTAGCCAGCACAGATACGCAGTATTTT. This chain joins TRBV18 and TRBJ2-3; no firm D call. V lost 1 base to trimming and J lost 0 bases, with 5 bases between them. This CDR3 is built from 14 residues. Per the germline V gene, CDR1 is KGHSH and CDR2 is LQKENI.